A selection of T cell receptor beta chains follows, all from one sample in a study of T cells in Graves' hyperthyroidism and ophthalmopathy. One entry per CDR3 protein results from TCRdb running MiXCR on the multiplex PCR reads. The table has around 420,000 distinct CDR3 sequences, roughly 15% seen once. Sequenced: blood. The receptors stem from a woman in her late teens or twenties with Graves' hyperthyroidism. Each CDR3 is given with its conserved first and last residue. Fields, in order: CDR3 DNA, CDR3 protein, D gene, clone size, J gene, V gene. D genes are given only for firm matches. Clone size appears in some rows only: once, few, many, or a class for an expanded clone.

cdr3_nt: TGCAGTGCTAGGGGGTGGGGCCTCCCTGGGGATGAGCAGTTCTTC
cdr3_aa: CSARGWGLPGDEQFF
d_call: NA
clone_size: many
j_call: TRBJ2-1
v_call: TRBV20-1

cdr3_nt: TGTGCCAGCAGCCAAGACGGCGGGGGGGGCGCAGATACGCAGTATTTT
cdr3_aa: CASSQDGGGGADTQYF
d_call: TRBD2
clone_size: many
j_call: TRBJ2-3
v_call: TRBV3-1

cdr3_nt: TGTGCCAGCAGCGCCGGGACAGATACCTCCTACGAGCAGTACTTC
cdr3_aa: CASSAGTDTSYEQYF
d_call: TRBD1
clone_size: once
j_call: TRBJ2-7
v_call: TRBV5-1

cdr3_nt: TGTGCCATCAGTGATTTTCGGAGTCAAGGGGACACTGAAGCTTTCTTT
cdr3_aa: CAISDFRSQGDTEAFF
d_call: NA
clone_size: few
j_call: TRBJ1-1
v_call: TRBV10-3

cdr3_nt: TGTGCCAGCAGCAGCGGGTGGAACACCGGGGAGCTGTTTTTT
cdr3_aa: CASSSGWNTGELFF
d_call: NA
clone_size: many
j_call: TRBJ2-2
v_call: TRBV11-2

cdr3_nt: TGTGCCAGCAGCTCGCCGGGACAGGGGGCCAATGAGCAGTTCTTC
cdr3_aa: CASSSPGQGANEQFF
d_call: TRBD1
clone_size: many
j_call: TRBJ2-1
v_call: TRBV7-3

cdr3_nt: TGCGCCAGCAGCCCCGGACTAGCGGACGGGAATGAGCAGTTCTTC
cdr3_aa: CASSPGLADGNEQFF
d_call: TRBD2
clone_size: NA
j_call: TRBJ2-1
v_call: TRBV5-1

cdr3_nt: TGTGCCAGTAGTCCTGGACAGGGTCATAATTCACCCCTCCACTTT
cdr3_aa: CASSPGQGHNSPLHF
d_call: TRBD1
clone_size: few
j_call: TRBJ1-6
v_call: TRBV19

cdr3_nt: TGTGCCAGCAGCCACCTCTATGGCTACACCTTC
cdr3_aa: CASSHLYGYTF
d_call: NA
clone_size: NA
j_call: TRBJ1-2
v_call: TRBV7-9

cdr3_nt: TGTGCCAGTAGTATAGGAAACACTGAAGCTTTCTTT
cdr3_aa: CASSIGNTEAFF
d_call: NA
clone_size: few
j_call: TRBJ1-1
v_call: TRBV19

cdr3_nt: TGTGCCAGCAGCGCAACAGGGTTAGGGAACACTGAAGCTTTCTTT
cdr3_aa: CASSATGLGNTEAFF
d_call: NA
clone_size: many
j_call: TRBJ1-1
v_call: TRBV13

cdr3_nt: TGTGCCAGCAGTTTTGGGGGAGGGGAAGGAGATACGCAGTATTTT
cdr3_aa: CASSFGGGEGDTQYF
d_call: TRBD2
clone_size: many
j_call: TRBJ2-3
v_call: TRBV27

cdr3_nt: TGTGCCTGGACCCTCTCAGGGGGCACTGAAGCTTTCTTT
cdr3_aa: CAWTLSGGTEAFF
d_call: TRBD1
clone_size: NA
j_call: TRBJ1-1
v_call: TRBV30

cdr3_nt: TGCGCCAGCAGCGCAAGCACCGGGGAGCTGTTTTTT
cdr3_aa: CASSASTGELFF
d_call: NA
clone_size: many
j_call: TRBJ2-2
v_call: TRBV5-1

cdr3_nt: TGTGCCAGCACCCTTGACAGTTATCAGCCCCAGCATTTT
cdr3_aa: CASTLDSYQPQHF
d_call: NA
clone_size: many
j_call: TRBJ1-5
v_call: TRBV2

cdr3_nt: TGTGCCAGCAGGCTCCACATGAACACTGAAGCTTTCTTT
cdr3_aa: CASRLHMNTEAFF
d_call: NA
clone_size: few
j_call: TRBJ1-1
v_call: TRBV6-1

cdr3_nt: TGTGCCAGTAGTATCGAGACACGGAGCCCTAACTATGGCTACACCTTC
cdr3_aa: CASSIETRSPNYGYTF
d_call: NA
clone_size: few
j_call: TRBJ1-2
v_call: TRBV19

cdr3_nt: TGTGCCACCAGTGAGGGACAGGGAAACAATGAGCAGTTCTTC
cdr3_aa: CATSEGQGNNEQFF
d_call: TRBD1
clone_size: NA
j_call: TRBJ2-1
v_call: TRBV24-1

cdr3_nt: TGTGCCAGCAGTTACCGGACTAGCGGGAGATACAATGAGCAGTTCTTC
cdr3_aa: CASSYRTSGRYNEQFF
d_call: TRBD2
clone_size: many
j_call: TRBJ2-1
v_call: TRBV6-1

cdr3_nt: TGTGCCAGCAGCCCAACTGGATTAGCGGGAGGAGAAGAGACCCAGTACTTC
cdr3_aa: CASSPTGLAGGEETQYF
d_call: TRBD2
clone_size: many
j_call: TRBJ2-5
v_call: TRBV7-8

cdr3_nt: TGTGCCAGCAGTACCCTCACAGATACGCAGTATTTT
cdr3_aa: CASSTLTDTQYF
d_call: NA
clone_size: many
j_call: TRBJ2-3
v_call: TRBV27

cdr3_nt: TGTGCCAGCAGCAGCAGGACGAGAAACAATGAGCAGTTCTTC
cdr3_aa: CASSSRTRNNEQFF
d_call: NA
clone_size: NA
j_call: TRBJ2-1
v_call: TRBV2

cdr3_nt: TGCAGCTCGACGAAGACCAGCACAGATACGCAGTATTTT
cdr3_aa: CSSTKTSTDTQYF
d_call: NA
clone_size: many
j_call: TRBJ2-3
v_call: TRBV29-1

cdr3_nt: TGCAGTGCCCAGACTAGCGGGCGGGGCTACGAGCAGTACTTC
cdr3_aa: CSAQTSGRGYEQYF
d_call: TRBD2
clone_size: NA
j_call: TRBJ2-7
v_call: TRBV20-1

cdr3_nt: TGTGCCAGCAGTTTATTAGAGGTCCAGTACTTC
cdr3_aa: CASSLLEVQYF
d_call: NA
clone_size: many
j_call: TRBJ2-5
v_call: TRBV28

cdr3_nt: TGCGCCAGCAGCCAATTTGGGCAGTATAATTCACCCCTCCACTTT
cdr3_aa: CASSQFGQYNSPLHF
d_call: NA
clone_size: few
j_call: TRBJ1-6
v_call: TRBV4-1

cdr3_nt: TGTGCCAGCAGTATACAGGGGGGAATTGTATGGGCCCAGCATTTT
cdr3_aa: CASSIQGGIVWAQHF
d_call: TRBD1
clone_size: many
j_call: TRBJ1-5
v_call: TRBV7-8

cdr3_nt: TGTGCCAGCAGCTTAGAAGTCGGAGCTCTACGGGGCTACACCTTC
cdr3_aa: CASSLEVGALRGYTF
d_call: NA
clone_size: few
j_call: TRBJ1-2
v_call: TRBV7-9

cdr3_nt: TGTGCCAGCAGTGGTCCCAGGGGGCGAGTAGAGACCCAGTACTTC
cdr3_aa: CASSGPRGRVETQYF
d_call: TRBD1
clone_size: many
j_call: TRBJ2-5
v_call: TRBV28

cdr3_nt: TGTGCCAGCAGTTACTCGGGAGGGGGCAATCAGCCCCAGCATTTT
cdr3_aa: CASSYSGGGNQPQHF
d_call: NA
clone_size: many
j_call: TRBJ1-5
v_call: TRBV6-5

cdr3_nt: TGTGCCAGCATCTTTTCTGGGGCCAACGTCCTGACTTTC
cdr3_aa: CASIFSGANVLTF
d_call: NA
clone_size: NA
j_call: TRBJ2-6
v_call: TRBV25-1

cdr3_nt: TGTGCCAGCAGCGGAGATCCCCGGAGCGGGAGGTACAATGAGCAGTTCTTC
cdr3_aa: CASSGDPRSGRYNEQFF
d_call: TRBD2
clone_size: few
j_call: TRBJ2-1
v_call: TRBV9

cdr3_nt: TGTGCCAGCAGCTTGGTTCAGGGCACTGAAGCTTTCTTT
cdr3_aa: CASSLVQGTEAFF
d_call: NA
clone_size: many
j_call: TRBJ1-1
v_call: TRBV7-3

cdr3_nt: TGTGCCAGCAGCGAACGTGAGACAAATCTCCCCGGCGAGCAGTACTTC
cdr3_aa: CASSERETNLPGEQYF
d_call: NA
clone_size: many
j_call: TRBJ2-7
v_call: TRBV7-9

cdr3_nt: TGTGCCAGCAGCCCCGGTGGGACAGCCCGAATCTCTGGAAACACCATATATTTT
cdr3_aa: CASSPGGTARISGNTIYF
d_call: TRBD1
clone_size: NA
j_call: TRBJ1-3
v_call: TRBV9

cdr3_nt: TGTGCCAGCAGCTTAGGACTGGACCTACAAGAGACCCAGTACTTC
cdr3_aa: CASSLGLDLQETQYF
d_call: NA
clone_size: NA
j_call: TRBJ2-5
v_call: TRBV11-2

cdr3_nt: TGTGCCAGCAGCTTAGATAGGGGGCCTGGGAACACCGGGGAGCTGTTTTTT
cdr3_aa: CASSLDRGPGNTGELFF
d_call: TRBD1
clone_size: many
j_call: TRBJ2-2
v_call: TRBV11-2

cdr3_nt: TGTGCCAGCAGTGAATCGGTCCTAGCGGGGGTCACAGATACGCAGTATTTT
cdr3_aa: CASSESVLAGVTDTQYF
d_call: TRBD2
clone_size: few
j_call: TRBJ2-3
v_call: TRBV25-1

cdr3_nt: TGTGCCAGCAGTTTCGGGGGAGGGGTTCAGCCCCAGCATTTT
cdr3_aa: CASSFGGGVQPQHF
d_call: NA
clone_size: NA
j_call: TRBJ1-5
v_call: TRBV27

cdr3_nt: TGTGCCAGCAGCCCTTGGACTAGCGGGAGGGATTCAAATGAGCAGTTCTTC
cdr3_aa: CASSPWTSGRDSNEQFF
d_call: TRBD2
clone_size: many
j_call: TRBJ2-1
v_call: TRBV7-2

cdr3_nt: TGTGCCAGCAGTGGACAGCAAATGAATGAAAAACTGTTTTTT
cdr3_aa: CASSGQQMNEKLFF
d_call: NA
clone_size: NA
j_call: TRBJ1-4
v_call: TRBV6-1

cdr3_nt: TGTGCCAGCAGTGAAAGAGTGATTCGGGTTCCGGAGACCCAGTACTTC
cdr3_aa: CASSERVIRVPETQYF
d_call: NA
clone_size: few
j_call: TRBJ2-5
v_call: TRBV2

cdr3_nt: TGTGCCAGCAGTGAATACAGGAATAGCAATCAGCCCCAGCATTTT
cdr3_aa: CASSEYRNSNQPQHF
d_call: NA
clone_size: many
j_call: TRBJ1-5
v_call: TRBV6-1

cdr3_nt: TGTGCCAGCAGCTTAGCTACGGAAACCGGGGAGCTGTTTTTT
cdr3_aa: CASSLATETGELFF
d_call: NA
clone_size: many
j_call: TRBJ2-2
v_call: TRBV7-9

cdr3_nt: TGTGCCAGCAGCCCCCTAGTGGGAGAGCCCAATGAGCAGTTCTTC
cdr3_aa: CASSPLVGEPNEQFF
d_call: NA
clone_size: NA
j_call: TRBJ2-1
v_call: TRBV7-6

cdr3_nt: TGTGCCAGCAGGGAAACTGCTCGAGGTCAGCCCCAGCATTTT
cdr3_aa: CASRETARGQPQHF
d_call: NA
clone_size: many
j_call: TRBJ1-5
v_call: TRBV2

cdr3_nt: TGTGCCAGCACCGACACGGTGGACAGGGGCCCATCCTCGCCCGGGGAGCTGTTTTTT
cdr3_aa: CASTDTVDRGPSSPGELFF
d_call: TRBD1
clone_size: many
j_call: TRBJ2-2
v_call: TRBV11-3

cdr3_nt: TGTGCCAGCAGTCACCTAGCGGGAGGTTGGGATGAGCAGTTCTTC
cdr3_aa: CASSHLAGGWDEQFF
d_call: TRBD2
clone_size: NA
j_call: TRBJ2-1
v_call: TRBV27

cdr3_nt: TGTGCCATCAGTGAGTCTAGGACAGGGGCCGGGGAGCTGTTTTTT
cdr3_aa: CAISESRTGAGELFF
d_call: TRBD1
clone_size: NA
j_call: TRBJ2-2
v_call: TRBV10-3

cdr3_nt: TGTGCCACCAGGGGGGAAAATGAAAAACTGTTTTTT
cdr3_aa: CATRGENEKLFF
d_call: TRBD1
clone_size: NA
j_call: TRBJ1-4
v_call: TRBV2

cdr3_nt: TGTGCCAGCAGTACAACGACAGCTAGCACCTACGAGCAGTACTTC
cdr3_aa: CASSTTTASTYEQYF
d_call: NA
clone_size: many
j_call: TRBJ2-7
v_call: TRBV2

cdr3_nt: TGTGCCAGCAGCCAAGAGAGACTTGGCGGGAGGGGAATAAACTACAATGAGCAGTTCTTC
cdr3_aa: CASSQERLGGRGINYNEQFF
d_call: TRBD2
clone_size: many
j_call: TRBJ2-1
v_call: TRBV14

cdr3_nt: TGTGCCAGCAGCTTGGTACAGGGGACTCAGCCCCAGCATTTT
cdr3_aa: CASSLVQGTQPQHF
d_call: TRBD1
clone_size: many
j_call: TRBJ1-5
v_call: TRBV12-3/TRBV12-4

cdr3_nt: TGTGCCAGCAGCTTAAATCTCGGGGCAGGGGGCTACAATGAGCAGTTCTTC
cdr3_aa: CASSLNLGAGGYNEQFF
d_call: TRBD1
clone_size: NA
j_call: TRBJ2-1
v_call: TRBV7-3

cdr3_nt: TGTGCCAGTAGTAATCAAGGGGCAGGCGGACAGCCCCAGCATTTT
cdr3_aa: CASSNQGAGGQPQHF
d_call: NA
clone_size: NA
j_call: TRBJ1-5
v_call: TRBV19

cdr3_nt: TGTGCCTGGAGGAAAAGGGACCGGAACTATGGCTACACCTTC
cdr3_aa: CAWRKRDRNYGYTF
d_call: NA
clone_size: many
j_call: TRBJ1-2
v_call: TRBV30

cdr3_nt: TGTGCCAGCACCGTAGGGGGGATCTCCTACGAGCAGTACTTC
cdr3_aa: CASTVGGISYEQYF
d_call: NA
clone_size: few
j_call: TRBJ2-7
v_call: TRBV11-2

cdr3_nt: TGTGCCAGCAGCTTAGCGGCGGGTTCTAGCCGACTAGTCGACGAGCAGTACTTC
cdr3_aa: CASSLAAGSSRLVDEQYF
d_call: NA
clone_size: once
j_call: TRBJ2-7
v_call: TRBV7-8

cdr3_nt: TGTGCCAGCCCCCCGTCCTCTGGAAACACCATATATTTT
cdr3_aa: CASPPSSGNTIYF
d_call: NA
clone_size: NA
j_call: TRBJ1-3
v_call: TRBV27